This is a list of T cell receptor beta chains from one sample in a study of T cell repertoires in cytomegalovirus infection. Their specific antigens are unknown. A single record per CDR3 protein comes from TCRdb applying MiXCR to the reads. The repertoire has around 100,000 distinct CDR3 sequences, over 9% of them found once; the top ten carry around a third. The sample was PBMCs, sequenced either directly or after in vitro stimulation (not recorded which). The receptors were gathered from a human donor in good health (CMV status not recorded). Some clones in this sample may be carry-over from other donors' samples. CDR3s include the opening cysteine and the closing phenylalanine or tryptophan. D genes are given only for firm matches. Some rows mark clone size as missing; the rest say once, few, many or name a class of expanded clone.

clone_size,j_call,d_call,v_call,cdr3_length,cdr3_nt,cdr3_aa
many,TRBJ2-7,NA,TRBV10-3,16,TGTGCCATCAGTGAACCGGGTGGGGACGGCAACTACGAGCAGTACTTC,CAISEPGGDGNYEQYF
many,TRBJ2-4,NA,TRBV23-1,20,TGCGCCAGCAGTCAGCCAAGGAGGGCGGGGAGGCGGGAAGCCAAAAACATTCAGTACTTC,CASSQPRRAGRREAKNIQYF
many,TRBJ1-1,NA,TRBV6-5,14,TGTGCCAGCAGTCTACAGGGTCGGGACACTGAAGCTTTCTTT,CASSLQGRDTEAFF
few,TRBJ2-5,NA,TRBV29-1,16,TGCAGCGTTGAAGAATTGGGACGGAGGTACCAAGAGACCCAGTACTTC,CSVEELGRRYQETQYF
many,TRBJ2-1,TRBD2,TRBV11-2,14,TGTGCCAGCCAAGCGGGGGGGTCCTACAATGAGCAGTTCTTC,CASQAGGSYNEQFF
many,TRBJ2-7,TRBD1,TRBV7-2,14,TGTGCCAGCAGCAGGGGACAGGGAAAGTACGAGCAGTACTTC,CASSRGQGKYEQYF
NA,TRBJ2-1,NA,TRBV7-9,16,TGTGCCAGCAGCTTTAGCGCACACCACGATTACAATGAGCAGTTCTTC,CASSFSAHHDYNEQFF
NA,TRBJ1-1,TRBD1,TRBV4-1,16,TGCGCCAGCAGTCCGGGACAGGGGGCCGGGAACACTGAAGCTTTCTTT,CASSPGQGAGNTEAFF
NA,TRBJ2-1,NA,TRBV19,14,TGTGCCAGTAGTCCACAGAGCTCCTACAATGAGCAGTTCTTC,CASSPQSSYNEQFF
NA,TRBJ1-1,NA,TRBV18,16,TGTGCCAGCTCACCGGGGACACTTGTGCTGAACACTGAAGCTTTCTTT,CASSPGTLVLNTEAFF
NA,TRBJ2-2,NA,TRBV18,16,TGTGCCAGCTCACCCCGACCGGCCGCGGGCGACGGGGAGCTGTTTTTT,CASSPRPAAGDGELFF
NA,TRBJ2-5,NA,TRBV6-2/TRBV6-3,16,TGTGCCAGCAGTTACCAGCGTTCGAATGGCCGGGAGACCCAGTACTTC,CASSYQRSNGRETQYF
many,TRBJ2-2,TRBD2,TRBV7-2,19,TGTGCCAGCAGCTTAGGTTCTAGCGGGAGCCTAATTAACACCGGGGAGCTGTTTTTT,CASSLGSSGSLINTGELFF
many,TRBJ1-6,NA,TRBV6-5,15,TGTGCCAGCAGTCGCGGACAGAACTGGAATTCACCCCTCCACTTT,CASSRGQNWNSPLHF
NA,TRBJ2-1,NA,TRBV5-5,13,TGTGCCAGCAACGTACACGGGAACAATGAGCAGTTCTTC,CASNVHGNNEQFF
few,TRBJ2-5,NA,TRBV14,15,TGTGCCAGCAGCCAAGGGACTGCCTGGAGGGAGACCCAGTACTTC,CASSQGTAWRETQYF
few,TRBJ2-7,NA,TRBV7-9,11,TGTGCCAGCAGCTTAGCTGGCGAGCAGTACTTC,CASSLAGEQYF
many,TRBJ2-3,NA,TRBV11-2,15,TGTGCCAGCAGCTTAGATGGCGGCAGCACAGATACGCAGTATTTT,CASSLDGGSTDTQYF
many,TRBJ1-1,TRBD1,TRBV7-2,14,TGTGCCAGCACTAGGACAGGACTTGGCACTGAAGCTTTCTTT,CASTRTGLGTEAFF
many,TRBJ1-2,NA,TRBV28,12,TGTGCCAGCAGCTTAGGCAACTATGGCTACACCTTC,CASSLGNYGYTF
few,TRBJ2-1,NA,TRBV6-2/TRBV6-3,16,TGTGCCAGCAGTTATATCAGTTTTACCTCCTACAATGAGCAGTTCTTC,CASSYISFTSYNEQFF
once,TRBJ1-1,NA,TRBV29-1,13,TGCAGCGTTGATGGACCTGGGGGCACTGAAGCTTTCTTT,CSVDGPGGTEAFF
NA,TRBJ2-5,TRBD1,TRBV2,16,TGTGCCAGCACCCATAGGAGACAGGGACCTCAAGAGACCCAGTACTTC,CASTHRRQGPQETQYF
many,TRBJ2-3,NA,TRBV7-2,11,TGTGCCAGCAGCCCCACAGATACGCAGTATTTT,CASSPTDTQYF
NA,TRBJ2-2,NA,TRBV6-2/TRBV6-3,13,TGTGCCAGCATTGGTGGAGCTACCGGGGAGCTGTTTTTT,CASIGGATGELFF
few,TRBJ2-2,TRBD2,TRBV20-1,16,TGCAGTGCAAGACTAGCGGGGTTAAGAGGAACCGGGGAGCTGTTTTTT,CSARLAGLRGTGELFF